This T cell receptor (beta chain) was identified during a study of CD8 T cells in Susac syndrome. Trimming took 1 base from V and 7 from J; bases not matched to a gene: 2. The CDR3 covers 14 residues. Germline CDR1 reads MNHEY; CDR2 reads SVGAGI. Negative isolation yielded CD4+ and CD8+ T cells, and FACS enriched TEMRA cells. Random hexamers were used to reverse transcribe the RNA input (about 0.5 to 1 ug). TCRdb itself ran the immunoSEQ multiplex PCR reads through MiXCR, one entry per CDR3 protein. This table has about 120,000 distinct CDR3 sequences, under 95% appearing once. Sequences were obtained from CD8+ T cells from PBMCs. The receptor was isolated from a human donor in good health. The V and J genes are TRBV6-5 and TRBJ2-1; 9 nucleotides match TRBD2. The CDR3 bases are TGTGCCAGCAGTTACTTTAGCGGGGGTAATGAGCAGTTCTTC. It is translated as CASSYFSGGNEQFF.